This T cell receptor (beta chain) was sequenced during a study of blood T cell repertoires in COVID-19. For the study at large: PBMCs, B-cell-depleted T cells, or T cells were the source of the cDNA or gDNA that made up the material.

This CDR3 contains 16 residues. Germline CDR1 and CDR2: LGHDT and YNNKEL (reference sequence). V dropped 0 bases and J dropped 7 bases, with 15 bases sitting between them. TCRdb's table, derived via immunoSEQ multiplex PCR, lists solely in-frame clones and lacks some. The data hold about 420,000 clones, with 70% to 90% observed a single time. One Seattle source followed patients from active infection through their disease course. This TCR was recovered from a man aged 18 to 30 with COVID-19, enrolled during active disease. The J gene is TRBJ2-2, the V gene TRBV3-1 (or the pseudogene TRBV3-2); tentative D call: TRBD2 (5 bases). Sequencing input: peripheral blood. CDR3 region: CASSQEWRHKGGELFF. In DNA form, the CDR3 reads TGTGCCAGCAGCCAAGAGTGGAGGCACAAGGGCGGGGAGCTGTTTTTT.